The rows below give T cell receptor beta chains drawn from one sample of a study of blood T cell repertoires in COVID-19. Clones were read by immunoSEQ multiplex PCR, and TCRdb kept only the in-frame ones, dropping some. The table has tens of thousands of clones, 84% seen once. Sample: peripheral blood. These receptors originate from a woman aged 55-70 years with acute or convalescent COVID-19. Each CDR3 is given with its conserved first and last residue. The order of the fields is clone size, D gene, J gene, V gene, CDR3 protein, CDR3 DNA. A D gene is named only where the DNA matches it firmly. Some rows mark clone size as missing; the rest say once, few, many or name a class of expanded clone.

>.|TRBD1|TRBJ1-5|TRBV15
CATHRDSNQPQHF
TGTGCCACCCACCGGGACAGTAATCAGCCCCAGCATTTT
>.|TRBD1|TRBJ1-5|TRBV27
CASSLTGNQPQHF
TGTGCCAGCAGTTTGACAGGGAATCAGCCCCAGCATTTT
>few|.|TRBJ1-2|TRBV5-1
CASSLRENYGYTF
TGCGCCAGCAGCTTGCGGGAGAACTATGGCTACACCTTC
>.|TRBD1|TRBJ1-2|TRBV28
CASSQGAGSYGYTF
TGTGCCAGCAGTCAGGGGGCGGGAAGCTATGGCTACACCTTC
>.|.|TRBJ2-7|TRBV12-3/TRBV12-4
CASSDRYSEQYF
TGTGCCAGCAGCGACAGGTACTCCGAGCAGTACTTC
>few|.|TRBJ1-1|TRBV30
CAWSRENTEAFF
TGTGCCTGGAGCAGGGAGAACACTGAAGCTTTCTTT
>.|.|TRBJ1-1|TRBV19
CASSSASGRQTEAFF
TGTGCCAGTAGTTCCGCCTCCGGGAGACAAACCGAAGCTTTCTTT
>.|.|TRBJ1-3|TRBV4-1
CASSQGEGDTIYF
TGCGCCAGCAGCCAAGGGGAGGGAGACACCATATATTTT
>many|TRBD2|TRBJ2-7|TRBV6-1
CASSELASGGSSYEQYF
TGTGCCAGCAGTGAGCTGGCTAGCGGGGGTAGCTCCTACGAGCAGTACTTC
>.|.|TRBJ2-3|TRBV6-1
CASSGRLGGGTDTQYF
TGTGCCAGCAGTGGCCGACTAGGCGGGGGCACAGATACGCAGTATTTT
>few|TRBD1|TRBJ1-3|TRBV25-1
CASSDWTGGIGGGNTIYF
TGTGCCAGCAGTGATTGGACAGGGGGCATTGGTGGCGGAAACACCATATATTTT
>.|.|TRBJ1-2|TRBV24-1
CATSRGGAYGYTF
TGTGCCACCTCCCGGGGGGGGGCCTATGGCTACACCTTC
>.|TRBD1|TRBJ2-4|TRBV18
CASSLDRGNIQYF
TGTGCCAGCTCACTCGACAGGGGAAACATTCAGTACTTC
>few|TRBD1|TRBJ1-1|TRBV27
CASSLDRDTEAFF
TGTGCCAGCAGTCTCGACAGGGATACTGAAGCTTTCTTT
>.|TRBD1|TRBJ1-1|TRBV9
CASSETGQPNTEAFF
TGTGCCAGCAGCGAGACGGGACAGCCGAACACTGAAGCTTTCTTT
>.|.|TRBJ1-1|TRBV5-4
CASSLGTSKNTEAFF
TGTGCCAGCAGCTTGGGGACATCGAAGAACACTGAAGCTTTCTTT
>.|TRBD2|TRBJ2-1|TRBV6-5
CASSYPLGGGANEQFF
TGTGCCAGCAGTTACCCCCTCGGCGGGGGGGCGAATGAGCAGTTCTTC
>.|.|TRBJ1-2|TRBV4-1
CASSQQRGFSVSYTF
TGCGCCAGCAGCCAACAAAGGGGGTTTTCCGTGAGCTACACCTTC
>once|.|TRBJ2-1|TRBV21-1
CASSKPKTGNEQFF
TGTGCCAGCAGCAAACCCAAGACAGGAAATGAGCAGTTCTTC
>.|TRBD2|TRBJ2-1|TRBV5-1
CASSRRTSGGPGNEQFF
TGCGCCAGCAGCCGTCGGACTAGCGGGGGGCCGGGCAATGAGCAGTTCTTC
>.|.|TRBJ2-5|TRBV9
CASSPGTLKKETQYF
TGTGCCAGCAGCCCCGGGACTCTTAAAAAAGAGACCCAGTACTTC
>.|TRBD1|TRBJ1-1|TRBV28
CASRPTGGGNTEAFF
TGTGCCAGCAGGCCTACAGGGGGGGGAAACACTGAAGCTTTCTTT
>.|.|TRBJ2-3|TRBV27
CASSPHFTDTQYF
TGTGCCAGCAGTCCCCATTTCACAGATACGCAGTATTTT
>few|.|TRBJ1-2|TRBV19
CASSEGVTFRTF
TGTGCCAGTAGTGAGGGAGTAACTTTTCGCACCTTC
>once|.|TRBJ2-3|TRBV18
CASSLRGDLTDTQYF
TGTGCCAGCTCACTGCGCGGGGACCTAACAGATACGCAGTATTTT
>.|TRBD1|TRBJ1-1|TRBV6-5
CASSLDREGGAFF
TGTGCCAGCAGTTTGGACAGGGAAGGTGGGGCTTTCTTT
>once|TRBD1|TRBJ1-2|TRBV19
CASSAGTGVYVSGYTF
TGTGCCAGTAGCGCCGGGACAGGGGTTTACGTATCTGGCTACACCTTC
>.|TRBD1|TRBJ2-6|TRBV30
CAWSTGGSGANVLTF
TGTGCCTGGAGCACAGGGGGCTCTGGGGCCAACGTCCTGACTTTC
>.|.|TRBJ2-7|TRBV3-1/TRBV3-2
CASSPTGRYEQYF
TGTGCCAGCAGTCCGACAGGTCGGTACGAGCAGTACTTC
>.|.|TRBJ2-1|TRBV3-1/TRBV3-2
CASSQERTALMQFF
TGTGCCAGCAGCCAAGAGAGAACTGCCTTAATGCAGTTCTTC
>.|TRBD1|TRBJ2-5|TRBV27
CASSSGNRDREETQYF
TGTGCCAGCAGTAGCGGAAACCGGGACAGAGAAGAGACCCAGTACTTC
>.|.|TRBJ2-7|TRBV30
CAWSENRQLTYEQYF
TGTGCCTGGAGTGAAAACAGGCAATTGACGTACGAGCAGTACTTC
>.|.|TRBJ2-2|TRBV9
CASSLALGGNTGELFF
TGTGCCAGCAGCCTGGCTTTGGGGGGAAACACCGGGGAGCTGTTTTTT
>.|TRBD1|TRBJ2-3|TRBV5-1
CASNAGGETDTQYF
TGCGCCAGCAACGCAGGGGGCGAGACAGATACGCAGTATTTT
>.|TRBD1|TRBJ2-2|TRBV19
CASRDPGTGNTGELFF
TGTGCCAGTAGGGACCCCGGGACAGGTAACACCGGGGAGCTGTTTTTT
>.|TRBD1|TRBJ2-5|TRBV10-1
CASSESAGQGGQETQYF
TGCGCCAGCAGTGAGTCGGCTGGACAGGGTGGACAAGAGACCCAGTACTTC
>.|.|TRBJ1-5|TRBV11-3
CASSQAGALNQPQHF
TGTGCCAGCAGCCAAGCGGGGGCCCTCAATCAGCCCCAGCATTTT
>.|TRBD1|TRBJ1-2|TRBV27
CASSDRGEGYTF
TGTGCCAGCAGCGACAGGGGAGAGGGCTACACCTTC
>.|TRBD2|TRBJ2-3|TRBV3-1/TRBV3-2
CASRLAGGSTDTQYF
TGTGCCAGCAGGTTAGCGGGGGGAAGCACAGATACGCAGTATTTT
>.|TRBD1|TRBJ2-3|TRBV11-3
CASSSQTGVDTQYF
TGTGCCAGCAGCTCCCAAACAGGGGTTGATACGCAGTATTTT
>.|.|TRBJ2-3|TRBV13
CASSFPFEALSTDTQYF
TGTGCCAGCAGCTTCCCATTCGAAGCCCTTTCCACAGATACGCAGTATTTT
>few|TRBD1|TRBJ1-5|TRBV6-4
CASSERGQQNQGGNQPQHF
TGTGCCAGCAGTGAGAGGGGACAGCAGAATCAGGGGGGCAATCAGCCCCAGCATTTT
>.|TRBD1|TRBJ1-4|TRBV5-1
CASRDRGGEKLFF
TGCGCCAGCAGGGACAGGGGCGGTGAAAAACTGTTTTTT
>.|.|TRBJ2-2|TRBV19
CASSIRVSGNTGELFF
TGTGCCAGTAGTATACGAGTGAGCGGTAACACCGGGGAGCTGTTTTTT
>.|.|TRBJ2-3|TRBV5-4
CASSLAQGGTDTQYF
TGTGCCAGCAGCTTGGCCCAGGGGGGTACAGATACGCAGTATTTT
>.|.|TRBJ2-1|TRBV5-1
CASSLVGANVNEQFF
TGCGCCAGCAGCTTGGTGGGGGCTAATGTTAATGAGCAGTTCTTC
>.|TRBD2|TRBJ2-5|TRBV4-2
CASSQDRASGEETQYF
TGTGCCAGCAGCCAAGATCGGGCTAGCGGGGAAGAGACCCAGTACTTC
>few|TRBD1|TRBJ2-7|TRBV6-5
CASSYLQGATEQYF
TGTGCCAGCAGTTACTTACAGGGGGCAACCGAGCAGTACTTC
>.|TRBD1|TRBJ1-5|TRBV7-2
CASSLAQGNIAQHF
TGTGCCAGCAGCTTAGCACAGGGGAATATAGCCCAGCATTTT
>.|.|TRBJ1-6|TRBV7-3
CASSLRAGPRHNSPLHF
TGTGCCAGCAGCCTGCGAGCGGGGCCAAGACATAATTCACCCCTCCACTTT
>.|.|TRBJ2-2|TRBV20-1
CSASTDWNTGELFF
TGCAGTGCTAGTACGGACTGGAACACCGGGGAGCTGTTTTTT
>.|.|TRBJ2-3|TRBV19
CASSAQGGSTDTQYF
TGTGCCAGTAGTGCTCAGGGCGGTAGCACAGATACGCAGTATTTT
>.|.|TRBJ2-6|TRBV6-1
CASSERGTGANVLTF
TGTGCCAGCAGTGAGCGAGGTACTGGGGCCAACGTCCTGACTTTC
>.|.|TRBJ2-7|TRBV7-9
CASSHPGQDPKLYEQYF
TGTGCCAGCAGCCATCCAGGACAAGACCCAAAACTTTACGAGCAGTACTTC